This entry lists 32 T cell receptor beta chains sequenced from one sample in a study of shared clonotypes between healthy human individuals (dated by TCRdb to between 2020 and 2021). Library preparation employed the immunoSEQ multiplex PCR assay. TCRdb carries this immuneACCESS record with in-frame sequences only. Its versions omit some clonotypes, under half of them owing to an unresolved V gene in the studies checked, with the rest unexplained. This sample gives about half a million clones in total; about 85% of them show up just once. About 13% of the sample lies in the top ten. The specimen was PBMCs. All receptors come from a woman aged 40-49 years in good health. Some clones in this sample may be carry-over from other donors' samples.

Here the CDR3 reads CASSVPAPGTGGGSTF. The DNA of the CDR3 is TGTGCCAGCAGCGTCCCCGCGCCCGGGACAGGGGGCGGATCCACCTTC. The chain joins TRBV7-2 to TRBJ1-2; the match to TRBD1 covers 12 bases. Trimming removed 5 bases from V and 13 bases from J; junction bases left unmatched: 17. Germline CDR1 SGHTA, CDR2 FQGNSA. The CDR3 spans 16 residues.

This chain links TRBV5-6 with TRBJ2-7, with 13 nucleotides matching TRBD2. The length of the CDR3 is 16 residues. CDR1 is SGHDT, CDR2 YYEEEE, per germline. V dropped 4 bases and J dropped 2; count of bases not matched to a gene: 6. DNA for the CDR3: TGTGCCAGCAGCGGGGGACTAGCGGGAAAAACCTACGAGCAGTACTTC. It translates to CASSGGLAGKTYEQYF.

Concerning this clone: The junction shows a germline mismatch at one end, possibly a read error. The chain recombines TRBV7-9 with TRBJ2-6, with D possibly matching TRBD2 (6 bases). CDR1 SEHNR and CDR2 FQNEAQ come from the germline V gene (reference sequence). The CDR3 has 17 amino acids. The CDR3: CASSQDPGTSGANVLTF. CDR3 DNA sequence: TGCGCCAGCAGCCAAGATCCAGGGACTTCTGGGGCCAACGTCCTGACTTTC.

The chain couples TRBV28 to TRBJ1-2; 8 bases are shared with TRBD1. CDR1 is MDHEN and CDR2 is SYDVKM in the germline V gene. The CDR3 spans 15 residues. V was pared by 7 bases and J by 5 bases, with 12 bases of the junction left unmatched. The CDR3 sequence: CASTTPGGPGYGYTF. The CDR3 DNA reads TGTGCCAGCACAACCCCAGGGGGCCCGGGGTATGGCTACACCTTC.

This chain links TRBV5-4 with TRBJ2-3, with TRBD2 as a possible D gene (5 bases). Germline V lookup: CDR1 SGHNT, CDR2 YYREEE (reference sequence). The V end lost 4 bases, the J end lost 2 bases, and 8 bases lay between the germline ends. The CDR3 runs to 13 residues. The CDR3 nucleotides read TGTGCCAGCAGCGCGGACTTCACAGATACGCAGTATTTT. This sequence encodes CASSADFTDTQYF.

The rearrangement links TRBV7-9 to TRBJ2-7; the match to TRBD2 covers 10 bases. Trimming cost V 1 base and J 3 bases; bases outside gene matches: 3. CDR3 size: 15 residues. Germline lookup yields CDR1 SEHNR and CDR2 FQNEAQ (reference sequence). Here the CDR3 DNA reads TGTGCCAGCAGCTTAGAAGGGACTAGCGTCTACGAGCAGTACTTC. This encodes CASSLEGTSVYEQYF.

The chain joins TRBV7-2 to TRBJ1-2; TRBD1 agrees at 12 bases. V dropped 1 base and J dropped 4; count of bases not matched to a gene: 4. Germline V lookup: CDR1 SGHTA, CDR2 FQGNSA. The CDR3 has 16 amino acids. In DNA, the CDR3 is TGTGCCAGCAGCTTAGGGGGACAGGGGGCCGTCTATGGCTACACCTTC. Translation: CASSLGGQGAVYGYTF.

CDR3 loop: CASSIRIAGGENNEQFF. For the CDR3, the DNA is TGTGCCAGTAGTATCAGGATCGCGGGAGGTGAAAACAATGAGCAGTTCTTC. The chain links TRBV19 to TRBJ2-1, with 8 bases matching TRBD2. There are 17 residues in the CDR3. Germline CDR1 is LNHDA and CDR2 is SQIVND (reference sequence). Unmatched junction bases numbered 12, after V lost 3 bases and J lost 5 bases.

The chain employs TRBV2 and TRBJ2-1; D may be TRBD2 (5 bases). The CDR3 is 13 residues long. V shed 6 bases and J shed 4 bases, with 10 bases lying between them. From germline, CDR1 is SNHLY and CDR2 FYNNEI. The CDR3 nucleotides read TGTGCCAGCAGCCGGGAAGATTACAATGAGCAGTTCTTC. This codes for CASSREDYNEQFF.

As regards this clone: Mismatch with germline at one junction end may stem from a read error. The CDR3 sequence is CAGSPLAGSYNEQFF. CDR3 coding DNA: TGTGCCGGCAGTCCGTTGGCGGGTTCCTACAATGAGCAGTTCTTC. The chain couples TRBV6-1 to TRBJ2-1; maybe TRBD2 (5 bases). Germline CDR1 MNHNS, CDR2 SASEGT. This CDR3 contains 15 residues.

J is TRBJ2-5 and V is TRBV30; D uncertain. Trimming removed 2 bases from V and 1 base from J, with 8 bases in between. Per germline, CDR1 GTSNPN and CDR2 SVGIG (reference sequence). The CDR3 has 13 amino acids. CDR3 protein: CAWSFAVQETQYF. CDR3 in DNA: TGTGCCTGGAGTTTCGCAGTCCAAGAGACCCAGTACTTC.

This clone was found a few times. The genes are TRBV7-3 and TRBJ1-5; 7 nucleotides line up with TRBD1. Trimming removed 6 bases from V and 7 bases from J; junction bases left unmatched: 15. Germline V gene sequence: CDR1 SGHTA, CDR2 FQGTGA. The CDR3 runs to 16 residues. CDR3: CASSNRQGPSEQPQHF. The CDR3 coding sequence is TGTGCCAGCAGTAACCGACAGGGCCCTTCGGAGCAGCCCCAGCATTTT.

The chain has TRBV5-1 and TRBJ2-5; 14 bases are shared with TRBD2. Germline CDR1 is SGHRS and CDR2 is YFSETQ. The CDR3 extends over 17 amino acids. V lost 3 bases and J lost 4; bases outside the gene matches: 8. CDR3 sequence reads: CASSWGLAGDIRETQYF. CDR3 DNA sequence: TGCGCCAGCAGCTGGGGACTAGCGGGAGATATTAGAGAGACCCAGTACTTC.

The V call is TRBV15, the J call TRBJ1-6; D possibly corresponds to TRBD1 (6 bases). The CDR3 runs to 15 residues. V was cut by 0 bases and J by 6 bases, with 9 bases left in between. Germline assignment: CDR1 LNHNV and CDR2 YYDKDF (reference sequence). In DNA form, the CDR3 reads TGTGCCACCAGCAGAGATCGACAGGCTAATTCACCCCTCCACTTT. Its translation is CATSRDRQANSPLHF.

This sequence joins TRBV6-4 and TRBJ2-1, with 8 nucleotides matching TRBD1. Looked up from germline, CDR1 is MRHNA and CDR2 is SNTAGT. The CDR3 is 15 residues long. V lost 4 bases and J lost 4; bases outside the gene matches: 6. The CDR3 here is CASSAGTGIYNEQFF. For the CDR3, the DNA is TGTGCCAGCAGTGCCGGGACAGGAATTTACAATGAGCAGTTCTTC.

This rearrangement joins TRBV7-2 to TRBJ2-7; 8 nucleotides line up with TRBD1. The V gene end was trimmed by 1 base and the J gene end by 4 bases; junction bases not matched to a gene: 3. CDR1 SGHTA and CDR2 FQGNSA come from the germline V gene. The CDR3 is 14 amino acids. CDR3: CASSLGQGRYEQYF. The CDR3 coding sequence is TGTGCCAGCAGCTTAGGACAGGGGCGTTACGAGCAGTACTTC.

This clone was seen only once. At one boundary the junction diverges from the germline segment, which might be a read error. V gene TRBV25-1 combines with J gene TRBJ1-4; D is ambiguous. The V gene's germline CDR1 is MGHDK and CDR2 SYGVNS. The CDR3 loop spans 12 amino acids. This CDR3 reads CAPQTTNEKLFF. The CDR3 nucleotides are TGCGCCCCCCAAACCACTAATGAAAAACTGTTTTTT.

V usage is TRBV11-3 and J usage is TRBJ2-7; 14 nucleotides match TRBD2. Trimming cost V 5 bases and J 5 bases; bases outside gene matches: 5. The CDR3 has 15 residues. From germline, CDR1 is SGHNT and CDR2 YENEEA. CDR3 protein: CASSPGLAGGNEQYF. DNA for the CDR3: TGTGCCAGCAGCCCAGGACTAGCGGGAGGTAACGAGCAGTACTTC.

This chain uses TRBV7-2 with TRBJ2-7; the D is unclear. CDR1 and CDR2 (germline): SGHTA, FQGNSA. The V end lost 3 bases, the J end lost 1 base, and 7 bases lay between the germline ends. The CDR3 is 13 residues long. The CDR3 loop is CASSFSLSYEQYF. CDR3 coding DNA: TGTGCCAGCAGCTTCTCGCTTTCCTACGAGCAGTACTTC.

The genes are TRBV30 and TRBJ1-2; D not certain. Germline CDR1 GTSNPN, CDR2 SVGIG (reference sequence). This CDR3 is built from 12 residues. V lost 2 bases, J lost 3 bases, and 7 bases lay in between. The CDR3 nucleotides read TGTGCCTGGAGTTGGCAACACTATGGCTACACCTTC. Its protein product is CAWSWQHYGYTF.

On this clone: A single base separates this from a much larger clone, so it may be a read error. This chain joins TRBV7-8 and TRBJ1-1; 8 bases align to TRBD1. Per germline, CDR1 SGHVS and CDR2 FQNEAQ. This CDR3 is built from 17 residues. CDR3 loop: CASSLGSAGTGPLEASF. CDR3 coding DNA: TGTGCCAGCAGCTTAGGGTCCGCCGGGACAGGTCCTCTGGAGGCTTCCTTT.

The chain carries TRBV13 and TRBJ2-1; TRBD2 might be the D (6 bases). V lost 0 bases and J lost 4, with 10 bases in between. The germline CDR1 and CDR2 sequences are PRHDT and FYEKMQ (reference sequence). This CDR3 is built from 15 residues. CDR3 in amino acids: CASSLGSGLYNEQFF. CDR3 sequence (DNA): TGTGCCAGCAGCTTAGGTAGCGGTCTATACAATGAGCAGTTCTTC.

Points on this clone: Distinct nucleotide sequences in the sample also encode this CDR3. The chain links TRBV6-1 to TRBJ1-1; D is undetermined. Trimming stripped 6 bases from V and 1 base from J, with 9 bases between. Germline CDR1 reads MNHNS; CDR2 reads SASEGT. CDR3 length equals 13 residues. The CDR3 reads CASRPTGNTEAFF. For the CDR3, the DNA is TGTGCCAGCAGACCTACGGGGAACACTGAAGCTTTCTTT.

The chain is built from TRBV7-2 and TRBJ2-7; 11 bases line up with TRBD2. Germline V gives CDR1 SGHTA, CDR2 FQGNSA. CDR3 length equals 16 residues. J gave up 0 bases and V 2 bases, and 3 bases lay outside the gene matches. CDR3 DNA: TGTGCCAGCAGCTTAACGGGACTAGCGGACTCCTACGAGCAGTACTTC. It encodes CASSLTGLADSYEQYF.

The gene calls are TRBV9 and TRBJ1-2, with a possible D match to TRBD1 (5 bases). The CDR3 loop spans 17 amino acids. From germline, CDR1 is SGDLS and CDR2 YYNGEE. V dropped 0 bases and J dropped 4 bases, with 19 bases sitting between them. Here the CDR3 reads CASSVGPQGALTYGYTF. Here the CDR3 DNA reads TGTGCCAGCAGCGTAGGCCCCCAGGGCGCCTTAACCTATGGCTACACCTTC.

The chain recombines TRBV28 with TRBJ1-3, with a weak D call TRBD1 (5 bases). CDR3 length: 17 residues. V was trimmed by 7 bases and J by 4 bases, leaving 23 bases between them. Germline CDR1 and CDR2: MDHEN and SYDVKM. The CDR3 loop is CASTLGRGPGRGNTIYF. The DNA for the CDR3 is TGTGCCAGCACCCTAGGGAGGGGTCCCGGTCGCGGAAACACCATATATTTT.

This clone is a singleton in its sample. V is TRBV4-2 and J is TRBJ2-7; D possibly corresponds to TRBD1 (5 bases). The CDR3 has 15 residues. V was pared by 2 bases and J by 6 bases, with 17 bases between. CDR1 LGHNA and CDR2 YNFKEQ come from the germline V gene. The CDR3 protein is CASSQTQGVVGEQYF. CDR3 coding DNA: TGTGCCAGCAGCCAAACCCAAGGGGTAGTGGGCGAGCAGTACTTC.

This rearrangement joins TRBV30 to TRBJ1-2, with D unresolved. V was trimmed by 0 bases and J by 6 bases, leaving 11 bases between them. Per the germline V gene, CDR1 is GTSNPN and CDR2 is SVGIG (reference sequence). The CDR3 is made up of 13 amino acids. CDR3 amino acids: CAWSVNDRDGYTF. The CDR3, as DNA: TGTGCCTGGAGTGTAAATGACCGTGATGGCTACACCTTC.

This clone was detected a few times. V gene TRBV30 combines with J gene TRBJ2-1; D remains unclear. V gave up 0 bases and J gave up 3 bases, with 12 bases separating them. Germline-derived CDR1 and CDR2 are GTSNPN and SVGIG (reference sequence). This CDR3 spans 15 amino acids. In DNA, the CDR3 is TGTGCCTGGAGTGTGGTGGGGAACGACTACAATGAGCAGTTCTTC. It translates to CAWSVVGNDYNEQFF.

The chain employs TRBV29-1 and TRBJ2-1, with 10 nucleotides matching TRBD2. Trimming cost V 1 base and J 6 bases; bases outside gene matches: 9. The germline gives CDR1 SQVTM, CDR2 ANQGSEA. The CDR3 has 16 residues. The DNA of the CDR3 is TGCAGCGTTGAAGGGCTAGCGGGAGAGGGTACCAATGAGCAGTTCTTC. Protein product: CSVEGLAGEGTNEQFF.

The rearrangement uses TRBV11-2 and TRBJ1-2; D may be TRBD1 (6 bases). Trimming removed 2 bases at V and 0 bases at J, with 13 bases between. From germline, CDR1 is SGHAT and CDR2 FQNNGV. The CDR3 totals 16 residues. The CDR3: CASSLRGARANYGYTF. The CDR3 DNA is TGTGCCAGCAGCTTAAGGGGGGCAAGGGCTAACTATGGCTACACCTTC.

The rearrangement uses TRBV11-1 and TRBJ2-7; either TRBD1 or TRBD2 may supply D (5 bases each). V was trimmed by 6 bases and J by 0 bases, leaving 12 bases between them. The CDR3 loop spans 14 amino acids. Germline V gene data show CDR1 as SGHAT and CDR2 as FQDESV (reference sequence). CDR3 coding DNA: TGTGCCAGCAGGATTCCAGGGACCTCCTACGAGCAGTACTTC. It yields the protein CASRIPGTSYEQYF.